This T cell receptor beta chain was sequenced in a study of blood T cell repertoires in COVID-19. V was clipped by 0 bases and J by 8 bases, with 26 bases between them. This CDR3 spans 18 amino acids. The V gene's germline CDR1 is SGHRS and CDR2 YFSETQ. Using immunoSEQ multiplex PCR, the repertoire was profiled, and TCRdb retains in-frame clones only, with some absent. The table lists approximately 150,000 clones, approximately 86% of them singletons. The specimen was peripheral blood. This sequence originates from a woman older than 75 with COVID-19, enrolled during active disease. The V gene is TRBV5-1, the J gene TRBJ1-2, with D possibly matching TRBD1 (6 bases). CDR3: CASSLDISGTPSFGGYTF. CDR3 sequence (DNA): TGCGCCAGCAGCTTGGACATTTCCGGGACACCGAGTTTTGGGGGCTACACCTTC.